A single sample gave rise to the 15 T cell receptor beta chains below, sequenced in a study of T cells expressing NK-cell markers. No DNA is given; TCRdb re-called the 5' RACE reads and lists each CDR3 protein once. The record lists a few hundred thousand distinct CDR3 sequences, of which the ten most abundant hold around 0.37%. What was sequenced was blood T cells: a sorted CD56 or NKG2C T cell subset, CD4+ or CD8+ T cells, or bulk PBMC T cells (not recorded which). These receptors were obtained from a man younger than 35 in good health.

The V call is TRBV20-1, the J call TRBJ2-3; as DNA is missing, the TRBD2 call by TCRdb cannot be tested. This CDR3 spans 16 amino acids. CDR1 DFQATT and CDR2 SNEGSKA come from the germline V gene (reference sequence). CDR3 sequence: CSAVREGPLSTDTQYF.

The genes are TRBV2 and TRBJ2-1. The CDR3 spans 14 residues. Looked up from germline, CDR1 is SNHLY and CDR2 is FYNNEI. CDR3 protein: CASSLRLTYNEQFF.

The V and J genes are TRBV29-1 and TRBJ2-3; TCRdb indicates TRBD1, and absent DNA this call remains unverified. Looked up from germline, CDR1 is SQVTM and CDR2 is ANQGSEA. The length of the CDR3 is 14 residues. The CDR3 is CSASGTGGANTQYF.

The chain is built from TRBV7-2 and TRBJ2-7. CDR1 is SGHTA, CDR2 FQGNSA, per germline. This CDR3 has 15 amino acids. The chain's CDR3 is CASSSEGSRSYEQYF. Complete variable domain (other parts from reference TRBV7-2 and TRBJ2-7): GAGVSQSPSNKVTEKGKDVELRCDPISGHTALYWYRQSLGQGLEFLIYFQGNSAPDKSGLPSDRFSAERTGGSVSTLTIQRTQQEDSAVYLCASSSEGSRSYEQYFGPGTRLTVT.

The chain carries TRBV7-6 and TRBJ2-3; the TCRdb D gene call, TRBD1, has no DNA to confirm it. The V gene's germline CDR1 is SGHVS and CDR2 FNYEAQ. CDR3 size: 16 residues. CDR3: CASSLGHRGPTDTQYF. Full variable domain (outside the CDR3, taken from reference TRBV7-6 and TRBJ2-3): GAGVSQSPRYKVTKRGQDVALRCDPISGHVSLYWYRQALGQGPEFLTYFNYEAQQDKSGLPNDRFSAERPEGSISTLTIQRTEQRDSAMYRCASSLGHRGPTDTQYFGPGTRLTVL.

This chain joins TRBV10-3 and TRBJ2-3; the D call from TCRdb, TRBD2, cannot be confirmed without DNA. Germline V gene data show CDR1 as ENHRY and CDR2 as SYGVKD. The CDR3 loop spans 16 amino acids. The CDR3 spells CAISEKRPVRPDTQYF.

The rearrangement joins TRBV5-1 to TRBJ2-6; TCRdb gives TRBD1 as the D gene, but with no DNA this cannot be confirmed. The CDR3 has 16 residues. CDR1 and CDR2 (germline): SGHRS, YFSETQ. The CDR3 loop reads CASSGDTVSGANVLTF.

This CDR3 reads CRGQTGNTIYF. The V and J genes are TRBV20-1 and TRBJ1-3. Per the germline V gene, CDR1 is DFQATT and CDR2 is SNEGSKA (reference sequence). The CDR3 sequence is 11 residues long.

The V and J genes are TRBV29-1 and TRBJ2-1; as DNA is missing, the TRBD2 call by TCRdb cannot be tested. The CDR3 has 14 amino acids. From germline, CDR1 is SQVTM and CDR2 ANQGSEA. This chain's CDR3 is CSVARTSELGEQFF.

The chain combines TRBV6-5 with TRBJ2-1; TCRdb indicates TRBD2, and absent DNA this call remains unverified. The CDR3 length is 16 residues. CDR1 is MNHEY and CDR2 is SVGAGI in the germline V gene. The CDR3 reads CASSYLRRGRSNEQFF.

CDR3 region: CSARADYNEQFF. V and J are TRBV20-1 and TRBJ2-1. The CDR3 is made up of 12 amino acids. Germline V gene lookup returns CDR1 DFQATT and CDR2 SNEGSKA (reference sequence).

The chain combines TRBV5-5 with TRBJ1-2; TCRdb gives TRBD1 as the D gene, but with no DNA this cannot be confirmed. This CDR3 region has 14 residues. CDR1 and CDR2 (germline): SGHKS, YYEKEE (reference sequence). The CDR3 spells CASSFGDSRVGYTF.

The chain has TRBV11-2 and TRBJ2-1; the D gene TCRdb calls, TRBD2, cannot be checked with no DNA. Germline CDR1 reads SGHAT; CDR2 reads FQNNGV. The length of the CDR3 is 16 residues. Here the CDR3 reads CASSNKGGGGYNEQFF.

The chain has TRBV29-1 and TRBJ2-3; TCRdb's D call of TRBD2 is untestable without DNA. Germline V gives CDR1 SQVTM, CDR2 ANQGSEA. The CDR3 consists of 15 residues. CDR3 residues: CSVAGTREGTDTQYF.

CDR3 sequence reads: CASSLGLGVEQYF. The chain combines TRBV7-2 with TRBJ2-7. Looked up from germline, CDR1 is SGHTA and CDR2 is FQGNSA. The CDR3 is 13 residues long.